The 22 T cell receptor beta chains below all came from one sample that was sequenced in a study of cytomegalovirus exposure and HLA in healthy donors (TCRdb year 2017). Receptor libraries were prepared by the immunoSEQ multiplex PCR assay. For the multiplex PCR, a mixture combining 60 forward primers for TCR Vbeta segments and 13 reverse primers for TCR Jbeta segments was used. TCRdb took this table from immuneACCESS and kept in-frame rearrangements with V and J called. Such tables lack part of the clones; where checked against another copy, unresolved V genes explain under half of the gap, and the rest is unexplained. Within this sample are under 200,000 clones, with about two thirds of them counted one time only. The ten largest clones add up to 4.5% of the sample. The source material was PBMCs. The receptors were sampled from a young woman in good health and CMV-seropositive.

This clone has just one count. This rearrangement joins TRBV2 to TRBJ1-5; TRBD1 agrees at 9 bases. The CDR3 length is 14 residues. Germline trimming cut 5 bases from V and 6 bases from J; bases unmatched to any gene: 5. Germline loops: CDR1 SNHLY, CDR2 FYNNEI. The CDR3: CASSSNRGRQPQHF. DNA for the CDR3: TGTGCCAGCAGTTCGAACAGGGGGCGTCAGCCCCAGCATTTT.

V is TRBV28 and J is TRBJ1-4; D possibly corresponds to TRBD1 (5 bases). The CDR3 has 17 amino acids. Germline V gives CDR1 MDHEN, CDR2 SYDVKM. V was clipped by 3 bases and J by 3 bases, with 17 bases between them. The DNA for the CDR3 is TGTGCCAGCAGTTTCGTGGGGCACAGTACCCCTAATGAAAAACTGTTTTTT. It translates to CASSFVGHSTPNEKLFF.

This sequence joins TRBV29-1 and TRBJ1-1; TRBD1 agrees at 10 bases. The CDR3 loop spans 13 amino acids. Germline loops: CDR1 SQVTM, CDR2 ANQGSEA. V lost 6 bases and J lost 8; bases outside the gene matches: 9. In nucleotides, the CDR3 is TGCAGCGTCCAGGGACAGGGGCCGCGGGAAGCTTTCTTT. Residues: CSVQGQGPREAFF.

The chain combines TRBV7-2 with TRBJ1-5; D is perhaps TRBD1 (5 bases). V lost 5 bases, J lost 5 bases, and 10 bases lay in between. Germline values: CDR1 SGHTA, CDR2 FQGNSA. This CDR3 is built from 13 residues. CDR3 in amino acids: CASSPSRDQPQHF. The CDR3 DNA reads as TGTGCCAGCAGCCCGAGCAGGGATCAGCCCCAGCATTTT.

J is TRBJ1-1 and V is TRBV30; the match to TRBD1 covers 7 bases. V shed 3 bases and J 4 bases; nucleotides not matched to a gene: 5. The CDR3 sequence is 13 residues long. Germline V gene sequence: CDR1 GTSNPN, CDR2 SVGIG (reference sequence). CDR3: CAWSEQGTTEAFF. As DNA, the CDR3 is TGTGCCTGGAGCGAACAGGGGACCACTGAAGCTTTCTTT.

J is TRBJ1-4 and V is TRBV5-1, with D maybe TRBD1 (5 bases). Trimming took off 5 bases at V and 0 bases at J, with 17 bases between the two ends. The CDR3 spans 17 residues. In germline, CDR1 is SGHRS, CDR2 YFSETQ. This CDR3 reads CASRNPLGGATNEKLFF. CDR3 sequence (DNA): TGCGCCAGCAGAAACCCCCTCGGGGGTGCAACTAATGAAAAACTGTTTTTT.

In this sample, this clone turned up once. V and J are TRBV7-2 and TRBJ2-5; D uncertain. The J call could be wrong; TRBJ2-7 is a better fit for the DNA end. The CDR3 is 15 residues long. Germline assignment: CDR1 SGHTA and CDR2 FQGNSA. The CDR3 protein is CASSLGTVFSYEQYF. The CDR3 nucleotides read TGTGCCAGCAGCTTAGGCACGGTCTTCTCCTACGAGCAGTACTTC.

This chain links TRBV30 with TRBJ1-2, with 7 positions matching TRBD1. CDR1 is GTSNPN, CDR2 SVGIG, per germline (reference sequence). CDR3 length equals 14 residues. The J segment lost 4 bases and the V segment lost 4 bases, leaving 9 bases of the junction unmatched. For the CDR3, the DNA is TGTGCCTGGACCCCCGGACAGGCGTCCTATGGCTACACCTTC. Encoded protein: CAWTPGQASYGYTF.

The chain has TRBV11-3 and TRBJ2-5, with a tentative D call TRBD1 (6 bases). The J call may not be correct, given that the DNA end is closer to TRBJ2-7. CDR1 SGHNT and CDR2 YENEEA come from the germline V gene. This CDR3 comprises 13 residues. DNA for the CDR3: TGTGCCAGCAGCCCGCAGACAGGATACGAGCAGTACTTC. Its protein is CASSPQTGYEQYF.

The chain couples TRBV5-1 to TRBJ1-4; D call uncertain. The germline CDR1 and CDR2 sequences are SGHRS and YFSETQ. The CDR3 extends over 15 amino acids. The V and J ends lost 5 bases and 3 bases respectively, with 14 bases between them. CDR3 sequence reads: CASSIGVRANEKLFF. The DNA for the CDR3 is TGCGCCAGCAGTATCGGGGTCAGAGCTAATGAAAAACTGTTTTTT.

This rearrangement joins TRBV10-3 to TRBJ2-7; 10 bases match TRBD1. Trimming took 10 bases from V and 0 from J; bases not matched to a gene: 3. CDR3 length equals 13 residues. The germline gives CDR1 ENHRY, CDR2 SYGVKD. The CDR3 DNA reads TGTGCCACCCGACAGGGGGCCTCCTACGAGCAGTACTTC. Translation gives CATRQGASYEQYF.

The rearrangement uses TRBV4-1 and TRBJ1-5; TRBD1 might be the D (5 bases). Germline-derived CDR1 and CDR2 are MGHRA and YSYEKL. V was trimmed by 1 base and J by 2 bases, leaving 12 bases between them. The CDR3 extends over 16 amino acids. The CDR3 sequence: CASSQVYGGGNQPQHF. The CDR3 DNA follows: TGCGCCAGCAGCCAAGTTTACGGGGGTGGCAATCAGCCCCAGCATTTT.

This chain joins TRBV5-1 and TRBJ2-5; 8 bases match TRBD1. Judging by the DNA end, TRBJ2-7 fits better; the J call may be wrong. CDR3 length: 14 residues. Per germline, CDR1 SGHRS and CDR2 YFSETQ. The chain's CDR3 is CASSPQGDSYEQYF. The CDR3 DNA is TGCGCCAGCAGCCCACAGGGGGACTCCTACGAGCAGTACTTC.

CDR3 protein: CASSLESGEVEQYF. The CDR3 DNA follows: TGTGCCAGCAGCTTAGAATCGGGGGAGGTCGAGCAGTACTTC. V and J are TRBV7-9 and TRBJ2-7, with D possibly being TRBD2 (6 bases). CDR3 length: 14 amino acids. Trimming took 1 base from V and 6 from J, leaving 13 bases between them. In germline, CDR1 is SEHNR, CDR2 FQNEAQ (reference sequence).

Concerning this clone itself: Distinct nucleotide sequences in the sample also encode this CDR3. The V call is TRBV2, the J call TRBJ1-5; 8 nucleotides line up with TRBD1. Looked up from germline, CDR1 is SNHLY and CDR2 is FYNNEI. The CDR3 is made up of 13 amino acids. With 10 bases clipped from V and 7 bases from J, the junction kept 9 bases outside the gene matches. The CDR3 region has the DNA TGTGCCACCAAGACAGGGGTAAACCAGCCCCAGCATTTT. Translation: CATKTGVNQPQHF. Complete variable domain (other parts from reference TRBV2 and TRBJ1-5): EPEVTQTPSHQVTQMGQEVILRCVPISNHLYFYWYRQILGQKVEFLVSFYNNEISEKSEIFDDQFSVERPDGSNFTLKIRSTKLEDSAMYFCATKTGVNQPQHFGDGTRLSIL.

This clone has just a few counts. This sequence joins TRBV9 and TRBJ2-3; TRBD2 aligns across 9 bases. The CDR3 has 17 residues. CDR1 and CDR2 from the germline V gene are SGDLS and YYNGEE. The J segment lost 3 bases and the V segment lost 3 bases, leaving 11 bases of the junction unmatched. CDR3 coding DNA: TGTGCCAGCAGCGACCCGGCGCGGGAGGGCCAAACAGATACGCAGTATTTT. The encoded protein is CASSDPAREGQTDTQYF.

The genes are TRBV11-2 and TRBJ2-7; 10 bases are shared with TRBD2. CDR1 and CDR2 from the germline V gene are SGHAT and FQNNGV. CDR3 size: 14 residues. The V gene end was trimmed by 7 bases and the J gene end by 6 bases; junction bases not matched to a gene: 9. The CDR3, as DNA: TGTGCCAGCACCCCATCCCTAGCGGGAGCCGAGCAGTACTTC. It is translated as CASTPSLAGAEQYF.

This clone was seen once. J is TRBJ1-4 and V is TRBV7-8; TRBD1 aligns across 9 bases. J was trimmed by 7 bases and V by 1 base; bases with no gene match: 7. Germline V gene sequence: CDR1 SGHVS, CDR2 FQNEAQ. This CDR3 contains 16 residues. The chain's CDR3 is CASSLGWKQGAEKLFF. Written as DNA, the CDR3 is TGTGCCAGCAGCTTAGGGTGGAAACAGGGGGCTGAAAAACTGTTTTTT.

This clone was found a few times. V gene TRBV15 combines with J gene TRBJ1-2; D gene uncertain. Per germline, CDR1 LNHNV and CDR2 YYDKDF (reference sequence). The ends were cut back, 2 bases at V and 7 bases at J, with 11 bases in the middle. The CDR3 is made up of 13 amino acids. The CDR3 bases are TGTGCCACCAGCAGAAGGGAGGTGGGTGGCTACACCTTC. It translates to CATSRREVGGYTF.

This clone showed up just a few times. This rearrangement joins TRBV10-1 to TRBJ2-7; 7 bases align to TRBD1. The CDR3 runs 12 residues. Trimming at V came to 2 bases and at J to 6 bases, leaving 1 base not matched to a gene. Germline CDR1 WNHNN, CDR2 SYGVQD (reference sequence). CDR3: CASSETGVEQYF. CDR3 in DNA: TGCGCCAGCAGTGAGACAGGGGTCGAGCAGTACTTC.

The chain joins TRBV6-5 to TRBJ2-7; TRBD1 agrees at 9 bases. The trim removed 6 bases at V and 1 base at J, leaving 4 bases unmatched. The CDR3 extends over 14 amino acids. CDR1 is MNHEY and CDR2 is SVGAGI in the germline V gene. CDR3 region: CASSRDRVSYEQYF. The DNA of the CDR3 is TGTGCCAGCAGCAGGGACAGGGTTTCCTACGAGCAGTACTTC.

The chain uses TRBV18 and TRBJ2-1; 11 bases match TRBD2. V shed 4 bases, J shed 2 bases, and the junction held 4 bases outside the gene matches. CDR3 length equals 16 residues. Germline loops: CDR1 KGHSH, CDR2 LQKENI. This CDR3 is CASSRRSGGAYNEQFF. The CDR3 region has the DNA TGTGCCAGCTCACGGCGTAGCGGGGGGGCCTACAATGAGCAGTTCTTC.